A selection of T cell receptor beta chains follows, all from one sample in a study of blood T cells in healthy people across ages. TCRdb called the 5' RACE reads again in MiXCR, with one record for every CDR3 protein. The sample lists over 700,000 distinct CDR3 sequences, roughly 50% seen once, with about 38% in the top ten. Sequencing was done on a sample of blood. These receptors all stem from a man at least 80 years old in good health. Both conserved end residues are part of each CDR3. The D gene is left open where the match is weak. Size is stated for part of the rows, as once, few or many counts, or as a class when the clone is expanded.

. TRBD1 13 TRBV20-1 CSDSQGEDYGYTF
. . 16 TRBV6-4 CASSAVVAANTGELFF
. TRBD2 12 TRBV20-1 CSVLAAYNEQFF
few . 17 TRBV4-2 CASSQWAGGREIIEQYF
few . 14 TRBV20-1 CSARTLLAKNIQYF
many . 16 TRBV5-5 CASSFIGPGPSYEQYF
. TRBD1 16 TRBV3-1 CASSQAGDRAYNEQFF
. TRBD2 17 TRBV20-1 CSARDPSGSKSSYEQYF
. . 12 TRBV29-1 CSGLGRTETQYF
few TRBD2 16 TRBV25-1 CASRIGGLAFHNEQFF
. TRBD2 15 TRBV3-1 CASSLLAASTDTQYF
. TRBD2 14 TRBV5-6 CASSPGLAGGQQFF
. . 14 TRBV20-1 CSASPMSSGAEQFF
. TRBD1 16 TRBV12-3/TRBV12-4 CASSPGTGYSNQPQHF
. TRBD1 14 TRBV6-1 CAAHSRDRPYEQYF
. TRBD2 15 TRBV12-3/TRBV12-4 CASSKGLAGVEEQFF
. . 14 TRBV11-1 CASSSLWGVEGYTF
. . 15 TRBV12-3/TRBV12-4 CASNERGGSQETQYF
once . 13 TRBV20-1 CSATPTDNNEQFF
. . 13 TRBV6-6 CAARRGGNEKLFF
. . 15 TRBV5-1 CASSLAEAPMSTQYF
. . 13 TRBV2 CASTGQSHRYAYF
few . 14 TRBV7-2 CASSLDGPDNEQFF
few TRBD2 14 TRBV10-3 CAISELPGGNFRFF
. . 11 TRBV5-5 CASSIDQTQYF
. . 15 TRBV20-1 CSARERGALTGELFF
. . 15 TRBV29-1 CSVENLVKRGTEAFF
few TRBD2 15 TRBV18 CASSAGLAGRVEQFF
. . 15 TRBV6-5 CASSYNGVRNTEAFF
. TRBD1 14 TRBV20-1 CSADPGQNSYEQYF
. TRBD1 13 TRBV10-3 CAITPGGEEKLFF
few . 12 TRBV28 CASSLNNYEQYF
once . 14 TRBV5-1 CARSSDAAGETQYF
few TRBD1 12 TRBV29-1 CSVGQGREKLFF
once . 12 TRBV6-5 CASSSSGNTQYF
. . 12 TRBV28 CASRALPYEQYF
. TRBD1 15 TRBV2 CASTLGTGGRETQYF
. . 19 TRBV28 CASSLIGRPSTDLNYGYTF
. TRBD2 15 TRBV29-1 CSVVGTSGLSYEQFF
. . 11 TRBV6-6 CASGTGRLQYF